The T cell receptor beta chain described here comes from a study of CD8 T cells in Susac syndrome. Germline V gene data show CDR1 as GTSNPN and CDR2 as SVGIG (reference sequence). V shed 2 bases, J shed 3 bases, and the junction held 4 bases outside the gene matches. The CDR3 sequence is 15 residues long. With respect to this clonotype: Its antigen is still unknown.

Reverse transcription of about 0.45 to 1 ug RNA was performed with random hexamers. The immunoSEQ assay covered 54 Vbeta and 13 Jbeta segments for CDR3. TCRdb re-derived calls from the immunoSEQ multiplex PCR reads in MiXCR, one entry per CDR3 protein. Of 100,000 to 150,000 distinct CDR3 sequences in the sample, 90% to 95% were seen once. Healthy donors were controls matched for age and sex. The CD8+ and CD4+ T cells were isolated magnetically using a negative isolation approach, whereas the TEMRA cells were enriched by FACS. Study-level results: The number of individuals included in the study's TCR sequencing and HLA analysis was acknowledged as relatively small.

V usage is TRBV30 and J usage is TRBJ2-1; 10 nucleotides match TRBD2. The sequence came from a human donor in good health. Sequenced material: CD4+ T cells from PBMCs. The chain's CDR3 is CAWSRASGGYNEQFF. In DNA, the CDR3 is TGTGCCTGGAGTCGGGCTAGCGGGGGCTACAATGAGCAGTTCTTC.